This TCR beta chain derives from a study of T cell responses to AZD1222 COVID-19 vaccine (dated by TCRdb to the early 2020s). At the level of the whole study: AZD1222 recipients with second doses at about 4 weeks or about 12 weeks were pooled, because spike-specific TCR depth and breadth did not differ between schedules. Enrollment into the trials was organized by age into subgroups of 18-55, 56-69 and 70-plus years, and those subgroups contained 148, 28 and 57 TCR-sequenced participants, respectively. TCR sequencing covered more than 230 trial participants: 207 given two doses of AZD1222 and around 25 given two doses of MenACWY control vaccine.

The CDR3 regions of human TCRbeta chains were subjected to immunosequencing. As for how the authors treated the data: Repertoire TCRs were matched against a reference library of SARS-CoV-2-specific TCRs generated with the MIRA antigen-specificity platform. Breadth was defined as the fraction of unique TCRs that were SARS-CoV-2-associated, and depth was defined as the fraction of total T cells that were SARS-CoV-2-associated. Each spike-specific TCR was assigned to its reactive spike region and to a CD4 or CD8 class using the MIRA data. Log10-transformed breadth and depth values were compared by one-way ANOVA with Sidak's multiple comparisons tests. Entries here come from immuneACCESS through TCRdb and include only in-frame sequences with V and J called. Some clones fail to appear in such tables; in the studies checked, an unresolved V gene covers under half of the shortfall, and the cause of the remainder is unknown. D and trimming come from the DNA, and the V and J calls and clone size come from that table. Counted in this sample were roughly 150,000 clones; 92% of them appeared once. The ten largest clones represent about 2.5% of the sample.

V drops 0 bases and J drops 0 bases, leaving 6 bases in between. CDR3 length: 15 amino acids, cysteine to phenylalanine. Of all the DNA, just the CDR3 is kept, 45 bases in frame from base 1. In the germline V gene, CDR1 corresponds to KGHSH and CDR2 to LQKENI. The paper's findings and limits, for the study overall: After two AZD1222 doses, both the breadth and the depth of spike-specific TCRs were significantly higher than at day 0 and than in MenACWY recipients. The vaccine-associated CD4 TCRs covered the entire spike protein, and the dominant responses fell in regions 160-218 and 743-854. No day 14 peak-response samples were available, so repertoires were characterized only after the peak T cell response. Conclusions about previously exposed vaccinees were limited because only a handful of AZD1222 recipients were SARS-CoV-2 seropositive at baseline. Participants were mostly white British and included more females than males, and it was suggested by the authors that clonal diversity may have been underestimated. Nearly half of unique spike-specific TCRs reportedly recognized epitopes outside regions mutated in the B.1.351 and B.1.1.7 variants. In the small 56-69-year group, the increase in depth fell short of significance, most likely because of low power.

Of note for this clone: No antigen is known for it. There are no base qualities to consult, and no much larger clone falls within one base.

This specimen's time point label, per the study, means: baseline before first vaccination. Samples from vaccinated people were obtained from the UK trials COV001 and COV002, which included a single-blind randomized controlled phase 2/3 trial of AZD1222 (ChAdOx1 nCoV-19) in healthy adults. For TCRbeta chain sequencing, PBMC samples were collected from trial participants at day 0 and at day 28 after the second dose. Here the chain combines TRBV18 and TRBJ1-3, with the D gene not confidently named. The sequence came from an adult in good health. This specimen was peripheral blood, taken on day 0 of AZD1222 vaccination. The base sequence is TGTGCCAGCTCACCACCACTAGCCTCTGGAAACACCATATATTTT. It codes for CASSPPLASGNTIYF.